This T cell receptor beta chain appears in the sequencing data of a study of T cell responses to AZD1222 COVID-19 vaccine (TCRdb year 2021). About the study as a whole: TCR sequencing was performed for roughly 250 trial participants, of whom around 210 were given two doses of AZD1222 and around 26 were given two doses of MenACWY control vaccine. Enrollment into the trials was organized by age into subgroups of 18-55, 56-69 and 70-plus years, and those subgroups contained roughly 140, 27 and 60 TCR-sequenced participants, respectively.

What the research found in general, with its limitations: In the small 56-69-year group, the increase in depth fell short of significance, most likely because of low power. A significant rise in spike-specific TCR breadth and depth was observed after two AZD1222 doses relative to day 0 and relative to MenACWY recipients. Because no day 14 peak-response samples were available, repertoires were characterized only after the peak T cell response. Participants were mostly white British, with more females than males. The authors suggested clonal diversity may have been underestimated. Vaccine-associated CD4 TCRs spanned the whole spike protein, with dominant responses in regions 160-218 and 743-854. Epitopes outside the regions mutated in the B.1.351 and B.1.1.7 variants were reportedly recognized by nearly half of the unique spike-specific TCRs. Conclusions about previously exposed vaccinees are limited, since just six or seven AZD1222 recipients were seropositive for SARS-CoV-2 at baseline.

Sample time point, as interpreted from the label and publication: about 28 days (+/-7) after the second vaccine dose. AZD1222 recipients whose second dose came at about 4 weeks and those whose second dose came at about 12 weeks were combined into one group, since spike-specific TCR depth and breadth did not differ between the two schedules. Vaccinee samples were obtained from the UK trials COV001 and COV002, which included a single-blind randomized controlled phase 2/3 trial of AZD1222 (ChAdOx1 nCoV-19) in healthy adults. For TCRbeta chain sequencing, PBMC samples were collected from trial participants at day 0 and at day 28 after the second dose. A note on this clone: This clone's antigen is unknown. Base qualities are not recorded, but no much larger clone differs from it by a single base.

The CDR3 regions of human TCRbeta chains were subjected to immunosequencing. On the study's bioinformatics: Repertoire TCRs were checked for matches against a reference library of SARS-CoV-2-specific TCRs that had been generated using the MIRA antigen-specificity platform. Breadth meant the fraction of unique TCRs that were SARS-CoV-2-associated, whereas depth meant the fraction of total T cells that were SARS-CoV-2-associated. Using the MIRA data, every spike-specific TCR was mapped to the spike region that the TCR reacted to and assigned to either a CD4 or a CD8 class. Log10-transformed breadth and depth values were compared by one-way ANOVA with Sidak's multiple comparisons tests. The clones in this table, taken by TCRdb from immuneACCESS, are in-frame only. Not every clone is retained; where verified, under half of the shortfall comes from an unresolved V gene, and the cause of the rest is unknown. V and J calls and clone size follow that table, whereas D and trimming were derived from the DNA. The sample table shows about 180,000 clones, and 85% to 90% are seen once. The ten top clones hold about 24% of the sample.

Reading from cysteine to phenylalanine, the CDR3 counts 14 amino acids. The only DNA kept is the CDR3, 42 bases in frame from the first base. From the germline V gene, CDR1 is SGDLS and CDR2 is YYNGEE. Trimming removed 0 bases from V and 1 base from J, leaving 7 bases between the germline ends. The chain uses TRBV9 and TRBJ1-2; the D gene cannot be named for sure. This TCR was recovered from an adult who received the AZD1222 COVID-19 vaccine. Sequences were derived from peripheral blood, sampled 28 days after the second AZD1222 dose. The CDR3 has the sequence CASSVESINYGYTF. The DNA sequence is as follows: TGTGCCAGCAGCGTAGAAAGTATTAACTATGGCTACACCTTC.